This T cell receptor beta chain is from a study of blood T cell repertoires in COVID-19. The overall study: The United States, Italy and Spain provided the acute and convalescent COVID-19 samples. T cells, B-cell-depleted T cells, or PBMCs supplied cDNA or gDNA.

CDR3 size: 16 residues. From germline, CDR1 is LNHDA and CDR2 SQIVND (reference sequence). J was trimmed by 2 bases and V by 5 bases; bases with no gene match: 6. In the original processing: The assay estimated nucleated cells by amplifying reference gene primers. Clones were sequenced by immunoSEQ multiplex PCR, and TCRdb holds only the in-frame ones, with some missing. That table furnishes V, J and clone size, whereas the DNA furnished D and trimming. The sample has about 20,000 clones; about nine tenths are singletons. The chain recombines TRBV19 with TRBJ2-3, with 11 bases identical to TRBD1. The sample comprised peripheral blood. The clonotype originates from a human donor in a cohort sampled during active COVID-19. The CDR3 nucleotides read TGTGCCAGTAGTCCTGGGACAGGGGGATTCACAGATACGCAGTATTTT. Protein sequence: CASSPGTGGFTDTQYF.